Listed here is a single TCR beta chain. Original processing methods: Amplifying reference gene primers gave estimates of nucleated cell counts. The method was immunoSEQ multiplex PCR; TCRdb's version includes in-frame clones alone and lacks a portion of them. The DNA gave D and trimming, while V, J and clone size come from that table. The repertoire includes roughly 180,000 clones, roughly 80% of them detected once, and roughly 9.6% sits in the top ten. This entry comes from a study of blood T cell repertoires in COVID-19. Study at large: T cells, B-cell-depleted T cells, or PBMCs supplied cDNA or gDNA.

CDR1 and CDR2 from the germline V gene are MDHEN and SYDVKM. Trimming took 6 bases from V and 6 from J, leaving 14 bases between them. This CDR3 spans 13 amino acids. The receptor comes from a man aged 45-65 years who had recovered from COVID-19. The chain joins TRBV28 to TRBJ1-1; D is possibly TRBD1 (6 bases). The sequenced material came from PBMCs or T cells enriched from blood (not recorded which). In nucleotides, the CDR3 is TGTGCCAGCAGACCAACAGGGAGATCTGAAGCTTTCTTT. Its translation is CASRPTGRSEAFF.